The subject of this entry is one T cell receptor beta chain. This entry is derived from a study of lymphopenia after photon versus proton radiotherapy. Trimming left V 6 bases short and J 1 base short, with 22 bases between. The CDR3 totals 17 residues. Germline lookup yields CDR1 MNHEY and CDR2 SMNVEV (reference sequence). Here immunoSEQ multiplex PCR was the method, and the copy in TCRdb shows in-frame clones only, minus some. The data hold around 30,000 clones, with more than 75% observed a single time. Sequenced here: peripheral blood, sampled from a patient treated with proton-based radiotherapy. The chain is built from TRBV27 and TRBJ2-7; a possible D gene is TRBD2 (6 bases). The receptor comes from a woman aged 60 to 75 with cholangiocarcinoma. Some clones in this sample may be carry-over from other donors' samples. The CDR3 reads CASSFRSGTQPSYEQYF. The CDR3, as DNA: TGTGCCAGCAGCTTCCGGTCCGGGACTCAACCTTCCTACGAGCAGTACTTC.